The rows below give T cell receptor beta chains drawn from one sample of a study of blood T cells in healthy people across ages. From the 5' RACE reads, TCRdb called clonotypes with MiXCR, one entry per CDR3 protein. The sample consists of over a million distinct CDR3 sequences, about 45% of them appearing once. The sequenced sample was blood. Receptor source: a young woman in good health. The CDR3 runs from the conserved cysteine through the conserved F or W. A D gene is named only where the DNA matches it firmly. A row's size may be missing; if present it is once, few, many or a size class.

d_call	clone_size	v_call	j_call	cdr3_length	cdr3_nt	cdr3_aa
-	few	TRBV6-5	TRBJ2-2	13	TGTGCCAGCGGGTCTCTCTCCACCGGGGAGCTGTTTTTT	CASGSLSTGELFF
-	-	TRBV2	TRBJ1-5	14	TGTGCCAGCAGTGAGCAGGGGATCAATCAGCCCCAGCATTTT	CASSEQGINQPQHF
TRBD2	-	TRBV9	TRBJ2-7	18	TGTGCCAGCAGCGGGTGGACTAGCGGGAGGCACACACACAATGAGCAGTACTTC	CASSGWTSGRHTHNEQYF
TRBD2	-	TRBV12-3/TRBV12-4	TRBJ2-3	21	TGTGCCAGCACCTTAATATCCTTGGGGCTAGCGGGAGGAAGCAGCACAGATACGCAGTATTTT	CASTLISLGLAGGSSTDTQYF
-	-	TRBV25-1	TRBJ1-3	15	TGTGCCAGCAGTCCCTCAGGGACCTCTGGAAACACCATATATTTT	CASSPSGTSGNTIYF
TRBD2	-	TRBV6-6	TRBJ2-1	13	TGTGCCGCCGGGACTAGCGATAACAATGAGCAGTTCTTC	CAAGTSDNNEQFF
-	once	TRBV12-3/TRBV12-4	TRBJ1-2	15	TGTGCCAGCAGTTTATCCCTGGTGCCAAACTATGGCTACACCTTC	CASSLSLVPNYGYTF
-	-	TRBV20-1	TRBJ1-4	14	TGCAGTGCTCTTGGGCCCGGTGTGGATGAAAAACTGTTTTTT	CSALGPGVDEKLFF
-	many	TRBV20-1	TRBJ2-6	14	TGCAGTGCGCCCGAACCAAATGGGGCCAACGTCCTGACTTTC	CSAPEPNGANVLTF
-	few	TRBV7-9	TRBJ1-1	13	TGTGCCAGCACCTCTCGAGAGAACACTGAAGCTTTCTTT	CASTSRENTEAFF
-	-	TRBV29-1	TRBJ2-7	13	TGCAGCGTCCCAGGGGAGGGTGCCTACGAGCAGTACTTC	CSVPGEGAYEQYF
TRBD1	-	TRBV29-1	TRBJ1-2	13	TGCAGCGGTCACGCGCAGGGGGCCTATGGCTACACCTTC	CSGHAQGAYGYTF
TRBD2	few	TRBV6-2/TRBV6-3	TRBJ2-5	14	TGTGCCAGCAGTCGACTAGCGGTCCAAGAGACCCAGTACTTC	CASSRLAVQETQYF
-	few	TRBV20-1	TRBJ1-2	11	TGCAGTGTAAGAGATTCCTATGGCTACACCTTC	CSVRDSYGYTF
TRBD2	-	TRBV10-3	TRBJ2-1	16	TGTGCCATCAGCCGGACTAGCGGGGGTCTCTACAATGAGCAGTTCTTC	CAISRTSGGLYNEQFF